The entry that follows covers one TCR beta chain sequence. Antigen unknown. The CDR3 totals 18 residues. Germline V CDR1 and CDR2: LNHNV, YYDKDF (reference sequence). The V end lost 2 bases, the J end lost 3 bases, and 20 bases lay between the germline ends. The data were taken from a study of cytomegalovirus exposure and HLA in healthy donors. General study results and limits: Researchers counted over 150 TCR beta chains as cytomegalovirus-associated. Later analysis identified a missense DCLRE1C variant that was linked to TCR beta V- and J-gene trimming.

It was with 60 Vbeta and 13 Jbeta primers that the PCR ran. Some clones are missing from TCRdb's copy, which holds only in-frame ones; the method was immunoSEQ multiplex PCR. The profile shows some 170,000 clones, more than 80% of them singletons. The source material was PBMCs. V and J are TRBV15 and TRBJ1-5; TRBD1 might be the D (5 bases). The origin of this receptor is a young woman in good health and CMV-seropositive. The CDR3 reads CATSRLPRQGLNNQPQHF. DNA of the CDR3: TGTGCCACCAGCAGACTACCCCGCCAGGGCCTTAACAATCAGCCCCAGCATTTT.